A single sample gave rise to the 19 T cell receptor beta chains below, sequenced in a study of blood T cell repertoires in COVID-19. Some clones are missing from TCRdb's copy, which holds only in-frame ones; the method was immunoSEQ multiplex PCR. Seen here are a few hundred thousand clones, over 75% observed once, and the top ten hold more than 3%. Sequences were obtained from peripheral blood. These TCRs come from a woman in her forties or fifties with active or convalescent COVID-19.

V gene TRBV10-3 combines with J gene TRBJ1-5; 9 bases line up with TRBD1. Unmatched junction bases numbered 7, after V lost 11 bases and J lost 2 bases. The CDR3 consists of 14 residues. Germline assignment: CDR1 ENHRY and CDR2 SYGVKD. DNA of the CDR3: TGTGCCTCCTGGACAGGGGCCGGCAATCAGCCCCAGCATTTT. It is translated as CASWTGAGNQPQHF.

This chain uses TRBV7-8 with TRBJ2-1; 13 positions match TRBD2. Per germline, CDR1 SGHVS and CDR2 FQNEAQ. Trimming removed 4 bases from V and 4 bases from J; junction bases left unmatched: 7. CDR3 length equals 17 residues. This CDR3 is CASSSGTSGKIYNEQFF. The CDR3 DNA sequence: TGTGCCAGCAGCTCCGGGACTAGCGGGAAGATTTACAATGAGCAGTTCTTC.

The J gene is TRBJ2-7, the V gene TRBV28; 9 bases agree with TRBD2. From germline, CDR1 is MDHEN and CDR2 SYDVKM. The CDR3 totals 16 residues. V was clipped by 5 bases and J by 3 bases; unmatched bases: 11. The DNA for the CDR3 is TGTGCCAGCAGTCTCCATAGCGGGGGCGAACTCTACGAGCAGTACTTC. It codes for CASSLHSGGELYEQYF.

This clone was recorded once. The genes are TRBV5-1 and TRBJ1-1; possible D gene TRBD1, 5 bases. V lost 5 bases to trimming and J lost 6 bases, with 14 bases between them. The CDR3 sequence is 13 residues long. Germline V gene data show CDR1 as SGHRS and CDR2 as YFSETQ. The CDR3 bases are TGCGCCAGCAGTCGCGGGACTCACGCTGAAGCTTTCTTT. Residues: CASSRGTHAEAFF.

The chain combines TRBV28 with TRBJ2-6; 10 bases fit TRBD1. Losses at the gene ends were 6 bases for V and 1 base for J; bases not matched to a gene: 9. In germline, CDR1 is MDHEN, CDR2 SYDVKM. The CDR3 totals 18 residues. The DNA for the CDR3 is TGTGCCAGCAGCGCTAGCCCGGGACAGGGGTCTGGGGCCAACGTCCTGACTTTC. It translates to CASSASPGQGSGANVLTF.

In its sample, this clone was seen a few times. The V and J genes are TRBV6-5 and TRBJ2-3; D is possibly TRBD1 (6 bases). The germline V and J ends were trimmed by 5 bases and 5 bases, with 8 bases remaining between them. CDR1 is MNHEY, CDR2 SVGAGI, per germline. This CDR3 is 12 amino acids long. CDR3 DNA sequence: TGTGCCAGCAGTAAACAGGGAGATACGCAGTATTTT. This gives the protein CASSKQGDTQYF.

The V call is TRBV18, the J call TRBJ1-1; D remains unclear. Trimming left V 3 bases short and J 0 bases short, with 11 bases between. Germline V CDR1 and CDR2: KGHSH, LQKENI. The CDR3 spans 15 residues. The CDR3 is CASSPLLRMNTEAFF. CDR3 nucleotides: TGTGCCAGCTCACCCCTCCTGAGGATGAACACTGAAGCTTTCTTT.

V and J are TRBV2 and TRBJ2-7; 7 bases match TRBD1. This CDR3 spans 15 amino acids. The germline V gene encodes CDR1 SNHLY and CDR2 FYNNEI. J was trimmed by 5 bases and V by 2 bases; bases with no gene match: 9. The CDR3 coding sequence is TGTGCCAGCAGTGAAAAACAGGACAGGATCCACGAGCAGTACTTC. As protein: CASSEKQDRIHEQYF.

The chain recombines TRBV9 with TRBJ2-1; a weak D match, TRBD2 (6 bases). Germline V lookup: CDR1 SGDLS, CDR2 YYNGEE. Trimming shortened V by 4 bases and J by 2 bases, and 13 bases separated the two germline ends. There are 15 residues in the CDR3. Here the CDR3 reads CASSYGGDPYNEQFF. The CDR3 nucleotides are TGTGCCAGCAGCTATGGAGGGGACCCCTACAATGAGCAGTTCTTC.

The chain recombines TRBV4-3 with TRBJ2-3, with 7 bases fitting TRBD1. The J segment lost 0 bases and the V segment lost 0 bases, leaving 3 bases of the junction unmatched. Per the germline V gene, CDR1 is LGHNA and CDR2 is YSLEER. CDR3 size: 16 residues. The CDR3, as DNA: TGCGCCAGCAGCCAAGAGGTCAGGGGGAGCACAGATACGCAGTATTTT. Encoded protein: CASSQEVRGSTDTQYF.

The rearrangement uses TRBV18 and TRBJ1-3, with D uncertain. CDR1 is KGHSH and CDR2 is LQKENI in the germline V gene. The CDR3 has 15 amino acids. V shed 5 bases and J shed 5 bases, with 16 bases lying between them. The CDR3 DNA sequence: TGTGCCAGCTCATCCGTCTCCGGGAGCAGAAACACCATATATTTT. Amino acid sequence: CASSSVSGSRNTIYF.

The chain links TRBV7-6 to TRBJ2-7; tentative D call: TRBD2 (6 bases). Per the germline V gene, CDR1 is SGHVS and CDR2 is FNYEAQ. The germline V and J ends were trimmed by 1 base and 4 bases, with 14 bases remaining between them. CDR3 length: 15 amino acids. CDR3 in DNA: TGTGCCAGCAGCTTAGAGGAGGGGTTCGGTTACGAGCAGTACTTC. This gives the protein CASSLEEGFGYEQYF.

This clone has only a few counts. The chain has TRBV6-5 and TRBJ1-3; TRBD1 might be the D (5 bases). The CDR3 is 16 amino acids. In germline, CDR1 is MNHEY, CDR2 SVGAGI. Trimming cost V 0 bases and J 2 bases, with 11 bases left between them. CDR3 protein: CASSYSGEEAGNTIYF. The CDR3 coding sequence is TGTGCCAGCAGTTACTCAGGGGAAGAAGCTGGAAACACCATATATTTT.

The chain has TRBV18 and TRBJ2-7; TRBD1 matches at 9 bases. CDR3 length: 13 residues. With 6 bases clipped from V and 7 bases from J, the junction kept 7 bases outside the gene matches. CDR1 and CDR2 (germline): KGHSH, LQKENI. In DNA form, the CDR3 reads TGTGCCAGCTCCACGGGACAGGGAAGGGAGCAGTACTTC. This encodes CASSTGQGREQYF.

The J gene is TRBJ2-1, the V gene TRBV20-1; D possibly corresponds to TRBD1 (6 bases). The V gene's germline CDR1 is DFQATT and CDR2 SNEGSKA (reference sequence). The CDR3 covers 11 residues. Trimming took 3 bases from V and 14 from J, leaving 14 bases between them. CDR3 DNA: TGCAGTGCTAGCCCAGGGGTTAGAAAGTTCTTC. Its translation is CSASPGVRKFF.

This sequence joins TRBV7-2 and TRBJ1-3; 8 bases are a match to TRBD1. The CDR3 is made up of 15 amino acids. Trimming removed 5 bases from V and 0 bases from J; junction bases left unmatched: 3. Per germline, CDR1 SGHTA and CDR2 FQGNSA. The CDR3 spells CASSLQGVSGNTIYF. The CDR3 bases are TGTGCCAGCAGCCTACAGGGGGTCTCTGGAAACACCATATATTTT.

The rearrangement joins TRBV10-1 to TRBJ2-7, with D maybe TRBD2 (6 bases). Per germline, CDR1 WNHNN and CDR2 SYGVQD (reference sequence). V was trimmed by 2 bases and J by 0 bases, leaving 26 bases between them. CDR3 length: 20 amino acids. The CDR3, as DNA: TGCGCCAGCAGTGAGCCCATCCATTTTACGGGGGAGAAGAGCTCCTACGAGCAGTACTTC. As protein: CASSEPIHFTGEKSSYEQYF.

The gene calls are TRBV6-2 or TRBV6-3 and TRBJ1-5, with D unclear. Germline V gives CDR1 MNHEY, CDR2 SVGEGT. The CDR3 has 14 residues. Trimming stripped 3 bases from V and 4 bases from J, with 10 bases between. CDR3 nucleotide sequence: TGTGCCAGCAGTTATCGGGGAGGGAATCAGCCCCAGCATTTT. Translation: CASSYRGGNQPQHF.

The V call is TRBV19, the J call TRBJ2-5; TRBD1 matches at 7 bases. The J segment lost 5 bases and the V segment lost 4 bases, leaving 10 bases of the junction unmatched. The CDR3 contains 15 residues. CDR1 is LNHDA, CDR2 SQIVND, per germline (reference sequence). Here the CDR3 reads CASSTQRGRGETQYF. DNA of the CDR3: TGTGCCAGTAGTACCCAGAGGGGGCGAGGGGAGACCCAGTACTTC.